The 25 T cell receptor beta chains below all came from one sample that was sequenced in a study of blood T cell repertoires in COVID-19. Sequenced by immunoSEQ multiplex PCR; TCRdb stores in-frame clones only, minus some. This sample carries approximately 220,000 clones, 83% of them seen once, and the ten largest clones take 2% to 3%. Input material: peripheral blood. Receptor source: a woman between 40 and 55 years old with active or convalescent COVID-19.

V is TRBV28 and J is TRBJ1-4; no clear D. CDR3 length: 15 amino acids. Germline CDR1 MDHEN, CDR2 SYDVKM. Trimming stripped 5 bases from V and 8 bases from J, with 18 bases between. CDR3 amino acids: CASSPPEDGGEKLFF. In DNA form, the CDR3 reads TGTGCCAGCAGTCCACCCGAAGACGGAGGCGAAAAACTGTTTTTT.

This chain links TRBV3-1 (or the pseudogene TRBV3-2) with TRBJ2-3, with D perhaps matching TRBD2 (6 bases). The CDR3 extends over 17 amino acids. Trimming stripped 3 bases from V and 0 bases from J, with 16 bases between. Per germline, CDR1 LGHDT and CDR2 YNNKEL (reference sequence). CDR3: CASSHDIRGKSTDTQYF. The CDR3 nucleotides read TGTGCCAGCAGCCACGACATCCGGGGGAAGAGCACAGATACGCAGTATTTT.

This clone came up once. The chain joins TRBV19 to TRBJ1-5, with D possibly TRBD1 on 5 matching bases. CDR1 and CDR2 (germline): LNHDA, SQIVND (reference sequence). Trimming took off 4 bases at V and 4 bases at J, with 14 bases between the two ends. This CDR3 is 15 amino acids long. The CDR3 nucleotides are TGTGCCAGTAGTAAATCCGGCCCAGGGAATCAGCCCCAGCATTTT. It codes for CASSKSGPGNQPQHF.

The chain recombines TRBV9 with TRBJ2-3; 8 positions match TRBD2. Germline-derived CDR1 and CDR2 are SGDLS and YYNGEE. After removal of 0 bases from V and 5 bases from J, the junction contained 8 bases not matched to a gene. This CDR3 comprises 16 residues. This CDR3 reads CASSVALGRAQDTQYF. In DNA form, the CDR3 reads TGTGCCAGCAGCGTAGCACTCGGGAGGGCCCAAGATACGCAGTATTTT. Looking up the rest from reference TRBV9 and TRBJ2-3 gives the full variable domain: DSGVTQTPKHLITATGQRVTLRCSPRSGDLSVYWYQQSLDQGLQFLIQYYNGEERAKGNILERFSAQQFPDLHSELNLSSLELGDSALYFCASSVALGRAQDTQYFGPGTRLTVL.

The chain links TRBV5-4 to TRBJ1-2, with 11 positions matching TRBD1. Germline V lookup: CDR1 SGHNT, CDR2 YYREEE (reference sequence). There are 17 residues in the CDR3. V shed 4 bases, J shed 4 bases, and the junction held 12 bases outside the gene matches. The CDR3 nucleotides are TGTGCCAGCAGCCCCGGGACAGGGGGTCCCATTTTCTATGGCTACACCTTC. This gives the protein CASSPGTGGPIFYGYTF.

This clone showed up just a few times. The CDR3 reads CASSPDRQGPYEQYF. The CDR3 nucleotides are TGTGCCAGCAGCCCTGACAGACAGGGTCCCTACGAGCAGTACTTC. J is TRBJ2-7 and V is TRBV7-2, with 7 bases lining up with TRBD1. Per the germline V gene, CDR1 is SGHTA and CDR2 is FQGNSA. CDR3 length equals 15 residues. The junction had 9 bases not matched to a gene; V was cut back by 5 bases and J by 2 bases.

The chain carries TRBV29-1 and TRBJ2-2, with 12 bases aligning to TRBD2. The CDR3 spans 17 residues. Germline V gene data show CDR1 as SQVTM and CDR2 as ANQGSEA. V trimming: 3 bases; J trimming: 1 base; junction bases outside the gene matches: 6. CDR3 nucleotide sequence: TGCAGCGTTGAGCGGGCTAGCGGGAGGGTGAACACCGGGGAGCTGTTTTTT. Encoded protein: CSVERASGRVNTGELFF.

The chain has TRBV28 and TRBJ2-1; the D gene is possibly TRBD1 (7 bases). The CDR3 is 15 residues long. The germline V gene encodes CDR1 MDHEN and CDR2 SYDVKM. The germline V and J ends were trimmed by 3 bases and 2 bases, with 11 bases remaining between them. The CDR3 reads CASSFRGAAYNEQFF. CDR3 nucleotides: TGTGCCAGCAGTTTCAGGGGGGCCGCCTACAATGAGCAGTTCTTC.

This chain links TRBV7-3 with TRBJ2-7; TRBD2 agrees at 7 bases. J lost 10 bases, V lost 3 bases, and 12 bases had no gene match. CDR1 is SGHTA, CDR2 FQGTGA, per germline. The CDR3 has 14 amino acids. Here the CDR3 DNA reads TGTGCCAGCAGCTTTACACCCCTGGCGGGGGAACAGTACTTC. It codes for CASSFTPLAGEQYF.

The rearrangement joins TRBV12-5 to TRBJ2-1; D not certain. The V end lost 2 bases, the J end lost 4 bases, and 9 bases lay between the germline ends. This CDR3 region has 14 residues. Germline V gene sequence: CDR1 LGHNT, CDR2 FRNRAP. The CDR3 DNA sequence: TGTGCTAGTGGTTTGCTTACAGTTTACAATGAGCAGTTCTTC. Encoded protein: CASGLLTVYNEQFF.

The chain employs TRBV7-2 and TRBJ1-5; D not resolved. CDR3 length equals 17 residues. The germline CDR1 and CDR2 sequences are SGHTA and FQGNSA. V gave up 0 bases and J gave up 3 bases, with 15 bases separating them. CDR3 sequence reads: CASSLAWEPAANQPQHF. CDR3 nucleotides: TGTGCCAGCAGCTTAGCATGGGAGCCGGCGGCCAATCAGCCCCAGCATTTT. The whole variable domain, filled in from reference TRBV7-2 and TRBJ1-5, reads GAGVSQSPSNKVTEKGKDVELRCDPISGHTALYWYRQSLGQGLEFLIYFQGNSAPDKSGLPSDRFSAERTGGSVSTLTIQRTQQEDSAVYLCASSLAWEPAANQPQHFGDGTRLSIL.

CDR3: CASSPMIAGASSYNEQFF. In nucleotides, the CDR3 is TGTGCCAGCAGTCCCATGATTGCGGGGGCGAGCTCCTACAATGAGCAGTTCTTC. J is TRBJ2-1 and V is TRBV6-2 or TRBV6-3; TRBD2 might be the D (7 bases). The V gene lost 5 bases and the J gene lost 0 bases, with 20 bases spanning the gap. Germline CDR1 and CDR2: MNHEY and SVGEGT. The CDR3 contains 18 residues.

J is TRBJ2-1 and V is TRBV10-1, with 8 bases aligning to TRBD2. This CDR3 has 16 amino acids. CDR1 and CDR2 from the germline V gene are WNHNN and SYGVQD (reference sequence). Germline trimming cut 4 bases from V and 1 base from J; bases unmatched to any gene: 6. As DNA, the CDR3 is TGCGCCAGCAGTGTTAATAGCGGGGTATCCTACAATGAGCAGTTCTTC. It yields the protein CASSVNSGVSYNEQFF.

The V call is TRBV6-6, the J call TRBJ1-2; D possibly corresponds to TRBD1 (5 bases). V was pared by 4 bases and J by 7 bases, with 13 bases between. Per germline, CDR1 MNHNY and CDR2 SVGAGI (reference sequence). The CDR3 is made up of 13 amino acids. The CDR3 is CASSFDRAGGYTF. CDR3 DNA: TGTGCCAGCAGTTTCGACAGAGCGGGTGGCTACACCTTC.

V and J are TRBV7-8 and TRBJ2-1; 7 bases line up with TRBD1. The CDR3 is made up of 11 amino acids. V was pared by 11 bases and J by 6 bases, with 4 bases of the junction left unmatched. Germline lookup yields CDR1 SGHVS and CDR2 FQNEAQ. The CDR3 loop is CASTGFNEQFF. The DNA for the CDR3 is TGTGCCTCGACAGGGTTCAATGAGCAGTTCTTC.

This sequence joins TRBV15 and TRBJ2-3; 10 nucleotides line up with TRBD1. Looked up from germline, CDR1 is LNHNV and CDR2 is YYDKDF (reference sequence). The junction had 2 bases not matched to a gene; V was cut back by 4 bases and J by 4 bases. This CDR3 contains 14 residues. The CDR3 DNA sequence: TGTGCCACCAGCAAGGACAGGGGGTCAGATACGCAGTATTTT. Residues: CATSKDRGSDTQYF.

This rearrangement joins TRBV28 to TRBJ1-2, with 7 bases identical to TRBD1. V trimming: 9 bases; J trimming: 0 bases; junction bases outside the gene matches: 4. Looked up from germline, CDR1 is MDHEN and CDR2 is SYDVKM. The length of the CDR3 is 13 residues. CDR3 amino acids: CASFDRANYGYTF. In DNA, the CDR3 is TGTGCCAGTTTCGACAGGGCTAACTATGGCTACACCTTC.

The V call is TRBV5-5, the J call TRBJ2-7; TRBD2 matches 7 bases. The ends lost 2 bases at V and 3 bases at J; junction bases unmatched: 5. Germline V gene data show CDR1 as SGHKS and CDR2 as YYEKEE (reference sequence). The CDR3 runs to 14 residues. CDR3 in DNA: TGTGCCAGCAGCTTCGCCAGCGGGGACTACGAGCAGTACTTC. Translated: CASSFASGDYEQYF.

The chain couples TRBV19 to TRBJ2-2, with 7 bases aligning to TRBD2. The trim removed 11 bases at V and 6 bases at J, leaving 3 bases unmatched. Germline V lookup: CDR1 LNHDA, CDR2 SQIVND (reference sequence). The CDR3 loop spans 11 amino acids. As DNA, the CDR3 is TGTGCCGGAGGGAGGGCCGGGGAGCTGTTTTTT. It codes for CAGGRAGELFF. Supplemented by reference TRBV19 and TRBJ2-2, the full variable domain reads DGGITQSPKYLFRKEGQNVTLSCEQNLNHDAMYWYRQDPGQGLRLIYYSQIVNDFQKGDIAEGYSVSREKKESFPLTVTSAQKNPTAFYLCAGGRAGELFFGEGSRLTVL.

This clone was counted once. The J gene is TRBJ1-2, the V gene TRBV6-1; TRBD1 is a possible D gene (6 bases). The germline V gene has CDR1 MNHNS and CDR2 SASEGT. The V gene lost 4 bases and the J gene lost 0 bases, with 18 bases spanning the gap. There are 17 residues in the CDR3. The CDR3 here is CASSGNPWTDSNYGYTF. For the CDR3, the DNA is TGTGCCAGCAGTGGTAACCCTTGGACAGACTCTAACTATGGCTACACCTTC.

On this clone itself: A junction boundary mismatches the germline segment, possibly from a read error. The CDR3, as DNA: TGCGCCAGCAGCTTGGAGACTAGCGGGGGGGCCTGGCTCTTC. This encodes CASSLETSGGAWLF. The chain has TRBV5-1 and TRBJ2-1; 14 nucleotides agree with TRBD2. CDR1 and CDR2 from the germline V gene are SGHRS and YFSETQ. This CDR3 comprises 14 residues.

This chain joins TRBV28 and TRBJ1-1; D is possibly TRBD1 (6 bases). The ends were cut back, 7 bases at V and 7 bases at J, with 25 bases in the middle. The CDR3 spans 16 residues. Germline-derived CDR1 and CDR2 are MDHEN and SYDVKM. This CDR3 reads CASTLGQGLHRFEAFF. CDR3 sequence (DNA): TGTGCCAGCACCCTGGGGCAGGGGCTTCATCGATTTGAAGCTTTCTTT.

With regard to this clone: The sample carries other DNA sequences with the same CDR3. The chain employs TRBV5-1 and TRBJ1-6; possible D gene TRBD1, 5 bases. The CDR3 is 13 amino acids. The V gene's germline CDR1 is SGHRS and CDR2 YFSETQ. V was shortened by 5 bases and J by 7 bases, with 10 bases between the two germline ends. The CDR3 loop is CASREEGNSPLHF. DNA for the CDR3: TGCGCCAGCAGGGAGGAGGGGAATTCACCCCTCCACTTT.

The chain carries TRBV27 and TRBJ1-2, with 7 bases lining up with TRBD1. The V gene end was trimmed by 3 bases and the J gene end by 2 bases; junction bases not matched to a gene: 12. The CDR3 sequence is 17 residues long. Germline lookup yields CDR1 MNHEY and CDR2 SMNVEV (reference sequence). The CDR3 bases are TGTGCCAGCAGTTTCCGCCCAGAGGGGGCGCAAAACTATGGCTACACCTTC. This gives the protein CASSFRPEGAQNYGYTF.

DNA of the CDR3: TGTGCCAGCGCCAGGGACAGGGGGTTCTACGAGCAGTACTTC. Translating it yields CASARDRGFYEQYF. V and J are TRBV2 and TRBJ2-7; 11 nucleotides align to TRBD1. Germline-derived CDR1 and CDR2 are SNHLY and FYNNEI. The CDR3 consists of 14 residues. Trimming at V came to 8 bases and at J to 3 bases, leaving 6 bases not matched to a gene.